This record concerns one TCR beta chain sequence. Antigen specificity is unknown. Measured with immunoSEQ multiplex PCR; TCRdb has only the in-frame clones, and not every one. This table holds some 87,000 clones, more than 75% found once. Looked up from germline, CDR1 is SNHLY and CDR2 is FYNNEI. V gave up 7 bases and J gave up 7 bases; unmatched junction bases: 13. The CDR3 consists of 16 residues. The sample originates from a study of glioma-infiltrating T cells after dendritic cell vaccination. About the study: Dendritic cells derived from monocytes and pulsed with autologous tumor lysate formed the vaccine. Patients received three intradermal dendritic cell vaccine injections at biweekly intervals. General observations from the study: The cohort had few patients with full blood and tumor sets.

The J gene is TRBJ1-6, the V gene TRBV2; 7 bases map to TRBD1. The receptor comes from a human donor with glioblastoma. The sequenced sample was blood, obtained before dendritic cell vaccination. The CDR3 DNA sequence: TGTGCCAGCACCAACCCTAGACAGGGTAACAATTCACCCCTCCACTTT. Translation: CASTNPRQGNNSPLHF.